The next 14 T cell receptor beta chains were all read from a single sample in a study of cytomegalovirus exposure and HLA in healthy donors. The PCR contained 60 Vbeta and 13 Jbeta primers. Generated by immunoSEQ multiplex PCR, the TCRdb table keeps only in-frame clones and is missing some. The sample is made up of 35,000 to 45,000 clones, and the top ten hold over 5.5% of it. Input material: PBMCs. These receptors were taken from a human donor in good health.

The chain's CDR3 is CASSSQGPEGYTF. The CDR3 bases are TGTGCCAGCAGCTCACAGGGTCCCGAGGGCTACACCTTC. The chain carries TRBV7-8 and TRBJ1-2, with D possibly matching TRBD1 (6 bases). This CDR3 is 13 amino acids long. V lost 4 bases and J lost 8, with 14 bases in between. In germline, CDR1 is SGHVS, CDR2 FQNEAQ. Filled out from reference TRBV7-8 and TRBJ1-2, the complete variable domain reads GAGVSQSPRYKVAKRGQDVALRCDPISGHVSLFWYQQALGQGPEFLTYFQNEAQLDKSGLPSDRFFAERPEGSVSTLKIQRTQQEDSAVYLCASSSQGPEGYTFGSGTRLTVV.

The rearrangement joins TRBV7-9 to TRBJ2-1, with 9 bases matching TRBD2. The ends lost 4 bases at V and 2 bases at J; junction bases unmatched: 3. This CDR3 is built from 15 residues. Germline V gene data show CDR1 as SEHNR and CDR2 as FQNEAQ (reference sequence). CDR3 sequence (DNA): TGTGCCAGCAGCTCCCTAGCGGGGACCTACAATGAGCAGTTCTTC. Translated: CASSSLAGTYNEQFF.

The chain uses TRBV6-1 and TRBJ1-4; D ambiguous. The CDR3 extends over 18 amino acids. CDR1 MNHNS and CDR2 SASEGT come from the germline V gene. V was shortened by 3 bases and J by 5 bases, with 22 bases between the two germline ends. CDR3: CASSDCPSLLVDNEKLFF. The CDR3 bases are TGTGCCAGCAGTGACTGTCCAAGTCTCCTAGTCGACAATGAAAAACTGTTTTTT.

The V call is TRBV4-1, the J call TRBJ2-2; 13 bases fit TRBD2. J lost 0 bases, V lost 4 bases, and 2 bases had no gene match. CDR1 is MGHRA, CDR2 YSYEKL, per germline. This CDR3 has 17 residues. CDR3 bases: TGCGCCAGCAGCCCTGGACTAGCGGGGGCGAACACCGGGGAGCTGTTTTTT. The encoded protein is CASSPGLAGANTGELFF.

This sequence joins TRBV19 and TRBJ1-5; weak D call: TRBD1 (6 bases). The CDR3 has 16 amino acids. CDR1 LNHDA and CDR2 SQIVND come from the germline V gene (reference sequence). V was cut by 1 base and J by 0 bases, with 10 bases left in between. CDR3 in DNA: TGTGCCAGTAGTATAGTGGGACAAATTAGCAATCAGCCCCAGCATTTT. It is translated as CASSIVGQISNQPQHF. The full variable domain, in which reference TRBV19 and TRBJ1-5 provide the parts outside the CDR3, is DGGITQSPKYLFRKEGQNVTLSCEQNLNHDAMYWYRQDPGQGLRLIYYSQIVNDFQKGDIAEGYSVSREKKESFPLTVTSAQKNPTAFYLCASSIVGQISNQPQHFGDGTRLSIL.

V and J are TRBV7-6 and TRBJ1-4, with TRBD1 as a possible D gene (5 bases). V was clipped by 4 bases and J by 5 bases, with 14 bases between them. The CDR3 consists of 15 residues. The germline V gene encodes CDR1 SGHVS and CDR2 FNYEAQ. CDR3 loop: CASSSGGSANEKLFF. The CDR3 coding sequence is TGTGCCAGCAGCTCCGGGGGGTCGGCGAATGAAAAACTGTTTTTT. Using reference TRBV7-6 and TRBJ1-4 for the parts outside the CDR3, the full variable domain is GAGVSQSPRYKVTKRGQDVALRCDPISGHVSLYWYRQALGQGPEFLTYFNYEAQQDKSGLPNDRFSAERPEGSISTLTIQRTEQRDSAMYRCASSSGGSANEKLFFGSGTQLSVL.

CDR3 residues: CASSQGQGAIAYEQYF. The DNA of the CDR3 is TGCGCCAGCAGCCAAGGACAGGGGGCCATCGCCTACGAGCAGTACTTC. This chain links TRBV4-1 with TRBJ2-7, with 10 bases identical to TRBD1. Germline CDR1 MGHRA, CDR2 YSYEKL. The CDR3 is 16 amino acids. Trimming removed 1 base from V and 2 bases from J; junction bases left unmatched: 5.

V usage is TRBV5-6 and J usage is TRBJ1-2; unclear D gene. The germline gives CDR1 SGHDT, CDR2 YYEEEE. V was shortened by 4 bases and J by 4 bases, with 11 bases between the two germline ends. The CDR3 has 13 amino acids. In nucleotides, the CDR3 is TGTGCCAGCAGCACTGGACTGAGCTATGGCTACACCTTC. Residues: CASSTGLSYGYTF.

The chain joins TRBV5-5 to TRBJ1-3; D perhaps matches TRBD1 (6 bases). Trimming shortened V by 5 bases and J by 0 bases, and 9 bases separated the two germline ends. CDR1 and CDR2 (germline): SGHKS, YYEKEE (reference sequence). This CDR3 has 14 residues. CDR3 protein: CASSTGSSGNTIYF. CDR3 nucleotide sequence: TGTGCCAGCAGTACAGGGAGCTCTGGAAACACCATATATTTT.

About this clone: An end of the junction does not agree with germline; a read error may underlie this. The chain joins TRBV5-6 to TRBJ1-1, with unresolved D. Germline assignment: CDR1 SGHDT and CDR2 YYEEEE. This CDR3 comprises 14 residues. CDR3 sequence: CASSLGHMNTEDFF. In nucleotides, the CDR3 is TGTGCCAGCAGCTTGGGACACATGAACACTGAAGATTTCTTT.

The chain joins TRBV5-8 to TRBJ1-5, with a possible D match to TRBD1 (6 bases). Deletions cut 4 bases from V and 1 base from J, with 9 bases between. CDR1 is SGHTS and CDR2 is YDEGEE in the germline V gene. CDR3 length: 14 residues. CDR3 DNA: TGTGCCAGCAGCAGAGGACAGAGCAATCAGCCCCAGCATTTT. It yields the protein CASSRGQSNQPQHF.

J is TRBJ2-1 and V is TRBV7-3, with 8 nucleotides matching TRBD1. Germline V lookup: CDR1 SGHTA, CDR2 FQGTGA. The CDR3 is 14 residues long. The V segment lost 5 bases and the J segment 5 bases; nucleotides outside the gene matches: 5. The CDR3 nucleotides read TGTGCCAGCAGCAAGGGACAGGACGACAATGAGCAGTTCTTC. Its protein product is CASSKGQDDNEQFF.

The rearrangement joins TRBV5-1 to TRBJ1-6, with D maybe TRBD1 (6 bases). The CDR3 consists of 16 residues. Trimming removed 3 bases at V and 6 bases at J, with 16 bases between. Germline-derived CDR1 and CDR2 are SGHRS and YFSETQ. CDR3 sequence: CASSSGGGLGNSPLHF. CDR3 coding DNA: TGCGCCAGCAGCTCGGGGGGCGGCCTGGGTAATTCACCCCTCCACTTT.

This chain links TRBV5-4 with TRBJ2-5, with 8 bases fitting TRBD2. Looked up from germline, CDR1 is SGHNT and CDR2 is YYREEE (reference sequence). The CDR3 is made up of 15 amino acids. Trimming at V came to 4 bases and at J to 0 bases, leaving 5 bases not matched to a gene. CDR3 sequence: CASSVPGLDQETQYF. DNA for the CDR3: TGTGCCAGCAGCGTACCGGGACTAGACCAAGAGACCCAGTACTTC.